The clone carrying this TCR beta chain was picked up many times. Its antigen is not known. This record belongs to a study of spatial heterogeneity in lung cancer. A unique molecular identifier was attached to every TCR cDNA molecule. TCRdb ran MiXCR on the 5' RACE reads and lists one entry per CDR3 protein. The sample lists roughly 40,000 distinct CDR3 sequences, 6.8% seen once, with roughly two fifths in the top ten. Overall study findings and caveats: Whereas they appeared in blood less at follow-up, ubiquitous expanded tumor TCRs appeared there more at resection.

V was clipped by 0 bases and J by 2 bases; unmatched bases: 7. From germline, CDR1 is LGHDT and CDR2 YNNKEL (reference sequence). This CDR3 has 17 residues. Specified time point: sample taken at primary tumor resection. No cells were sorted before sequencing. The whole RNA sequenced was extracted from tumor, nontumor lung or frozen PBMC. The sequence came from a female donor with early-stage non-small cell lung cancer. V gene TRBV3-1 combines with J gene TRBJ2-3, with TRBD2 matching 8 bases. Sequenced material: PBMCs, taken at surgery. CDR3 DNA: TGTGCCAGCAGCCAAGATGGGGCGGGGGGACTCACAGATACGCAGTATTTT. This translates into CASSQDGAGGLTDTQYF.